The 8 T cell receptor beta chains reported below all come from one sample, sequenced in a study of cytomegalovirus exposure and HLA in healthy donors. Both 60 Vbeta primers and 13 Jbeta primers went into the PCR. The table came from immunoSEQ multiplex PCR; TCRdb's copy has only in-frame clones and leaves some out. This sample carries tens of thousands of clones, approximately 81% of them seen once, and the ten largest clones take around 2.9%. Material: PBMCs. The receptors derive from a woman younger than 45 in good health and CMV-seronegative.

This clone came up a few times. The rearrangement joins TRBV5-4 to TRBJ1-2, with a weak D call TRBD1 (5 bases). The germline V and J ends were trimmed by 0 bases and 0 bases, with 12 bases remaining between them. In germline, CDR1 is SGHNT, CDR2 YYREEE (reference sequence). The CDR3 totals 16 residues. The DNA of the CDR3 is TGTGCCAGCAGCTTGGATGGGGCAGCTGCTAACTATGGCTACACCTTC. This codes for CASSLDGAAANYGYTF.

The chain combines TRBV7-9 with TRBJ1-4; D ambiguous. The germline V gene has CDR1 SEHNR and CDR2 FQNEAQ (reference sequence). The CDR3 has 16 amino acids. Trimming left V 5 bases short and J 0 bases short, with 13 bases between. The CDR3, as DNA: TGTGCCAGCAGCGAGACTGAAGGTGCAACTAATGAAAAACTGTTTTTT. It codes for CASSETEGATNEKLFF.

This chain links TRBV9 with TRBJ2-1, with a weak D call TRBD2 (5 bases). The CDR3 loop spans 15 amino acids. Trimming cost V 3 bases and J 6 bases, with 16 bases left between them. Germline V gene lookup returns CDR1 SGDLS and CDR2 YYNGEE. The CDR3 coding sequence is TGTGCCAGCAGCGGCGGAGGAACTATTGTCAATGAGCAGTTCTTC. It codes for CASSGGGTIVNEQFF.

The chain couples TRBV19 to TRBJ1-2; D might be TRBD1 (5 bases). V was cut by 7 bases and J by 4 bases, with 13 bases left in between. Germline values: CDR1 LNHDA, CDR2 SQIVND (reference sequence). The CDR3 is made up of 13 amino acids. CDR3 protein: CASKGRGRYGYTF. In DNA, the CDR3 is TGTGCCAGTAAGGGGCGGGGTCGCTATGGCTACACCTTC.

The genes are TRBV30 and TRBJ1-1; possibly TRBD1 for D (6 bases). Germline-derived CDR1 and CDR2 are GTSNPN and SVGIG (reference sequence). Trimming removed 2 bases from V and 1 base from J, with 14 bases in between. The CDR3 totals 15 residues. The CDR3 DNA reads TGTGCCTGGAGTACCCCGGACAGAGGGAACACTGAAGCTTTCTTT. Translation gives CAWSTPDRGNTEAFF. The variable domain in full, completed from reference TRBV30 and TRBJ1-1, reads SQTIHQWPATLVQPVGSPLSLECTVEGTSNPNLYWYRQAAGRGLQLLFYSVGIGQISSEVPQNLSASRPQDRQFILSSKKLLLSDSGFYLCAWSTPDRGNTEAFFGQGTRLTVV.

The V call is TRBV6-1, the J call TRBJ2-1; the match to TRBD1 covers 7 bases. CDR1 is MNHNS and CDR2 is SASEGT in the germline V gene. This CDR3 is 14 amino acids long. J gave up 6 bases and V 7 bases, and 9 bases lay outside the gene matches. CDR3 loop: CASNPGQRANEQFF. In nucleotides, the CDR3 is TGTGCCAGCAACCCGGGACAGCGAGCCAATGAGCAGTTCTTC.

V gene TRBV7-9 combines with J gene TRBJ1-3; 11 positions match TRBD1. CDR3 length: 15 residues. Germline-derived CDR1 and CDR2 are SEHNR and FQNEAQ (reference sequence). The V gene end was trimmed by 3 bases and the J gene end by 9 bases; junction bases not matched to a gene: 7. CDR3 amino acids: CASSFGGQGGVTIYF. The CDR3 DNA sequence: TGTGCCAGCAGCTTCGGGGGACAGGGGGGCGTCACCATATATTTT.

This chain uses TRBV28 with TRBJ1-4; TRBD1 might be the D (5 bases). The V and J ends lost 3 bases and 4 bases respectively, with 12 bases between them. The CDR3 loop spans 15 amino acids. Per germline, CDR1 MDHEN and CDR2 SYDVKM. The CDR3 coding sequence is TGTGCCAGCAGTTTCGCCTGGGGGGGTAATGAAAAACTGTTTTTT. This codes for CASSFAWGGNEKLFF.